This T cell receptor (beta chain) was captured in a study of OX40 agonist ivuxolimab in advanced cancers. Regarding the research as a whole: Ivuxolimab was a fully human IgG2 agonistic monoclonal antibody targeting the costimulatory receptor OX40 (CD134). Intravenous ivuxolimab was administered to patients every 2 weeks at six dose levels: 0.01, 0.1, 0.3, 1.5, 3 and 10 mg/kg. The paper reports the monotherapy dose-escalation portion (N of about 56 patients) of the phase I ivuxolimab trial. Among the approximately 54 dose-escalation patients, about 20 had hepatocellular carcinoma, 15 or so melanoma, 9 renal cell carcinoma and 9 head and neck cancer. The purpose of peripheral TCRbeta sequencing was to test whether ivuxolimab changed TCR sequence diversity and led to clonal T-cell expansion. A male proportion of 75% to 85% and a mean age of 60 years, ranging from 23 to 79, were recorded for the dose-escalation cohort. Partial responses occurred in three dose-escalation patients, of whom one had hepatocellular carcinoma and two had cutaneous melanoma. Prior anti-PD-1, anti-PD-L1 or anti-CTLA-4 therapy was permitted, and approximately 40% of dose-escalation patients had received checkpoint inhibitors.

What the work shows at the level of the full study, not this receptor alone: The antigen specificity of the clonally expanded peripheral T cells was not determined. At doses of 0.1 to 3.0 mg/kg, clonal expansion of both CD4+ and CD8+ T cells in blood was seen between baseline and week 6. On average, CD8+ T cells showed more expanded clones than CD4+ T cells after ivuxolimab. Partial responders in the 0.1-3.0 mg/kg groups had among the lowest normalized peripheral clonal expansion, especially among CD8+ T cells. Low levels of normalized T-cell clonal expansion were also seen in some patients who did not respond.

To sequence the TCRbeta CDR3 region, genomic DNA was isolated from the sorted cells. The immunoSEQ Assay was used to sequence the TCRbeta CDR3 regions. TCRdb re-hosts the immuneACCESS table, in-frame sequences only. Its copies lack some clones; in the studies checked, an unresolved V gene accounts for under half of them, and the cause for the rest is not known. A total of 25,000 to 30,000 clones appear in this sample, roughly 77% of them only once. Of the sample, about 32% is held by the ten largest clones. Remarks on this clone: Its binding antigen is unknown. Qualities for individual bases were not recorded, and no much larger clone is one base off.

CDR1 and CDR2 are read off the germline V gene as SGHRS and YFSETQ. V is pruned by 3 bases and J by 0 bases, leaving 4 bases of the junction without a gene match. The CDR3 contains 17 residues, cysteine and phenylalanine counted. Of all the DNA, just the CDR3 is kept, 51 bases in frame from base 1. Patients with autoimmune disease history or receiving systemic immunosuppression were excluded from the trial. Peripheral blood for TCR sequencing was collected from all dose cohorts at baseline, on cycle 4 day 1, and on cycle 7 day 1. The samples were taken from a phase I, first-in-human, multicenter, open-label dose-escalation trial of ivuxolimab. Adults with locally advanced or metastatic melanoma, renal cell carcinoma, hepatocellular carcinoma or head and neck squamous cell carcinoma were enrolled in the trial. Before TCR sequencing, CD4+ T cells and CD8+ T cells from peripheral blood were sorted into separate populations.

The material sequenced was CD4+ or CD8+ T cells sorted from blood, taken in a trial of the OX40 agonist ivuxolimab. The chain joins TRBV5-1 to TRBJ1-4; TRBD1 agrees with 11 junctional bases. The clonotype comes from an adult with an advanced solid tumor such as melanoma, head and neck, liver or kidney cancer. The nucleotide sequence is given as TGCGCCAGCAGCTGGGGACAGGGGGACCCAACTAATGAAAAACTGTTTTTT. It is translated as CASSWGQGDPTNEKLFF.